Listed here are 16 T cell receptor beta chains from one sample, sequenced in a study of T cells in Graves' hyperthyroidism and ophthalmopathy. RNA transcripts yielded amplified TCR beta CDR3 regions. When the TCR CDR3 underwent first-round RT-PCR, the HTBI primer set was used. TCRdb reanalysed the multiplex PCR reads using MiXCR and keeps one entry per CDR3 protein. The table lists about 270,000 distinct CDR3 sequences, under 30% of them singletons, with more than 25% in the top ten. Sequencing was performed on blood. These receptors all come from a man aged 35 to 55 with Graves' hyperthyroidism that later progressed to Graves' ophthalmopathy.

The V call is TRBV24-1, the J call TRBJ2-5; 11 bases match TRBD1. This CDR3 has 17 residues. The germline V gene encodes CDR1 KGHDR and CDR2 SFDVKD. V dropped 1 base and J dropped 3; count of bases not matched to a gene: 6. The chain's CDR3 is CATSDFRDRGKEETQYF. In DNA, the CDR3 is TGTGCCACCAGTGATTTTCGGGACAGGGGGAAAGAAGAGACCCAGTACTTC.

This clonotype was seen ten or more times. This chain connects TRBV9 to TRBJ2-5; 10 positions match TRBD1. CDR3 length: 15 residues. With 0 bases clipped from V and 4 bases from J, the junction kept 3 bases outside the gene matches. In germline, CDR1 is SGDLS, CDR2 YYNGEE. In DNA form, the CDR3 reads TGTGCCAGCAGCGTAGGGACAGGGGGACTAGAGACCCAGTACTTC. This translates into CASSVGTGGLETQYF.

The table lists this clonotype with many counts. V usage is TRBV12-3 or TRBV12-4 and J usage is TRBJ1-2, with D tentatively TRBD1 (5 bases). The CDR3 spans 14 residues. The V gene lost 10 bases and the J gene lost 3 bases, with 18 bases spanning the gap. The CDR3 loop is CATHLTGQHYGYTF. DNA of the CDR3: TGTGCCACCCATCTGACTGGACAACACTATGGCTACACCTTC.

In this sample, this clonotype turned up many times. The rearrangement uses TRBV28 and TRBJ2-7, with 9 bases fitting TRBD1. V was clipped by 6 bases and J by 3 bases; unmatched bases: 12. CDR1 is MDHEN, CDR2 SYDVKM, per germline. This CDR3 has 16 amino acids. The CDR3 protein is CASSSTGTGNVYEQYF. For the CDR3, the DNA is TGTGCCAGCAGCTCTACCGGGACAGGGAACGTCTACGAGCAGTACTTC.

This clonotype appeared many times. The rearrangement joins TRBV5-5 to TRBJ2-5, with a possible D match to TRBD2 (5 bases). Per the germline V gene, CDR1 is SGHKS and CDR2 is YYEKEE (reference sequence). V was trimmed by 2 bases and J by 2 bases, leaving 13 bases between them. CDR3 length: 15 amino acids. This CDR3 reads CASSFGEGRQETQYF. The CDR3, as DNA: TGTGCCAGCAGCTTCGGGGAAGGCAGACAAGAGACCCAGTACTTC.

J is TRBJ2-2 and V is TRBV30; 15 bases are shared with TRBD2. The CDR3 sequence is 19 residues long. Germline CDR1 reads GTSNPN; CDR2 reads SVGIG (reference sequence). Trimming removed 2 bases from V and 6 bases from J; junction bases left unmatched: 13. CDR3: CAWSLQGLAGGRIAGELFF. The CDR3 nucleotides are TGTGCCTGGAGTCTCCAAGGACTAGCGGGAGGGAGGATAGCCGGGGAGCTGTTTTTT. Based on the CDR3 plus reference TRBV30 and TRBJ2-2, the full variable domain is SQTIHQWPATLVQPVGSPLSLECTVEGTSNPNLYWYRQAAGRGLQLLFYSVGIGQISSEVPQNLSASRPQDRQFILSSKKLLLSDSGFYLCAWSLQGLAGGRIAGELFFGEGSRLTVL.

This clonotype was seen ten or more times. V gene TRBV20-1 combines with J gene TRBJ2-7; 8 positions agree with TRBD2. The junction had 6 bases not matched to a gene; V was cut back by 4 bases and J by 4 bases. The CDR3 has 13 residues. CDR1 and CDR2 (germline): DFQATT, SNEGSKA (reference sequence). The CDR3 DNA follows: TGCAGTGCTACCCCGGGACTAGTGTACGAGCAGTACTTC. Its protein is CSATPGLVYEQYF.

The V and J genes are TRBV11-2 and TRBJ2-3, with D maybe TRBD1 (6 bases). The CDR3 has 14 residues. The ends were cut back, 5 bases at V and 2 bases at J, with 11 bases in the middle. Germline loops: CDR1 SGHAT, CDR2 FQNNGV. The CDR3, as DNA: TGTGCCAGCAGCCTAGGACAGCTCACAGATACGCAGTATTTT. This encodes CASSLGQLTDTQYF.

This clonotype was found many times. The genes are TRBV20-1 and TRBJ1-1; D is unclear. The CDR3 extends over 11 amino acids. The V and J ends lost 7 bases and 1 base respectively, with 7 bases between them. Germline V gene data show CDR1 as DFQATT and CDR2 as SNEGSKA (reference sequence). Here the CDR3 reads CSVIRNTEAFF. In nucleotides, the CDR3 is TGCAGTGTAATACGGAACACTGAAGCTTTCTTT.

As concerns this clonotype: Being one base from a much bigger clone, this may be a read error. The rearrangement joins TRBV30 to TRBJ1-5; D is unclear. Germline CDR1 and CDR2: GTSNPN and SVGIG (reference sequence). The CDR3 has 13 amino acids. With 0 bases removed from V and 4 bases from J, the gap between germline ends came to 7 bases. CDR3 sequence: CAWSVQENQPQHF. The DNA for the CDR3 is TGTGCCTGGAGTGTACAAGAGAATCAGCCCCAGCATTTT.

The sample holds many counts of this clonotype. The rearrangement uses TRBV7-9 and TRBJ2-7, with D perhaps given as TRBD1 or TRBD2 (6 bases each). V shed 5 bases and J shed 5 bases, with 16 bases lying between them. Germline loops: CDR1 SEHNR, CDR2 FQNEAQ (reference sequence). This CDR3 has 14 amino acids. In DNA, the CDR3 is TGTGCCAGCAGCGGGTCTGGGGGGCCCCACGAGCAGTACTTC. This translates into CASSGSGGPHEQYF.

This clonotype was seen at least ten times. The chain combines TRBV11-1 with TRBJ1-2; TRBD1 matches 12 bases. Germline values: CDR1 SGHAT, CDR2 FQDESV (reference sequence). This CDR3 spans 14 amino acids. With 4 bases clipped from V and 4 bases from J, the junction kept 1 base outside the gene matches. The CDR3 reads CASSSGQGAYGYTF. The DNA for the CDR3 is TGTGCCAGCAGCTCGGGACAGGGGGCCTATGGCTACACCTTC. The variable domain in full, with the rest retrieved from reference TRBV11-1 and TRBJ1-2, is EAEVAQSPRYKITEKSQAVAFWCDPISGHATLYWYRQILGQGPELLVQFQDESVVDDSQLPKDRFSAERLKGVDSTLKIQPAELGDSAMYLCASSSGQGAYGYTFGSGTRLTVV.

This clonotype has at least ten counts. The V and J genes are TRBV5-6 and TRBJ2-7, with D perhaps matching TRBD2 (7 bases). The CDR3 is made up of 15 amino acids. The germline V gene has CDR1 SGHDT and CDR2 YYEEEE. V lost 3 bases to trimming and J lost 5 bases, with 18 bases between them. The chain's CDR3 is CASSWGGGGYDEQYF. CDR3 coding DNA: TGTGCCAGCAGCTGGGGAGGGGGGGGGTACGACGAGCAGTACTTC. Based on the CDR3 plus reference TRBV5-6 and TRBJ2-7, the full variable domain is DAGVTQSPTHLIKTRGQQVTLRCSPKSGHDTVSWYQQALGQGPQFIFQYYEEEERQRGNFPDRFSGHQFPNYSSELNVNALLLGDSALYLCASSWGGGGYDEQYFGPGTRLTVT.

V usage is TRBV28 and J usage is TRBJ2-2; D ambiguous. The germline V gene has CDR1 MDHEN and CDR2 SYDVKM. The V end lost 2 bases, the J end lost 0 bases, and 13 bases lay between the germline ends. The CDR3 covers 17 residues. CDR3 sequence: CASSLSKASANTGELFF. In DNA form, the CDR3 reads TGTGCCAGCAGTTTAAGTAAAGCCTCCGCGAACACCGGGGAGCTGTTTTTT.

This clonotype has a count of ten or more. V and J are TRBV14 and TRBJ1-2; D not resolved. Deletions cut 2 bases from V and 2 bases from J, with 12 bases between. Germline CDR1 is SGHDN and CDR2 is FVKESK. This CDR3 has 15 residues. CDR3 sequence (DNA): TGTGCCAGCAGCCAACTGGACCGAAAAAACTATGGCTACACCTTC. It codes for CASSQLDRKNYGYTF.

Many counts were recorded for this clonotype. The rearrangement links TRBV4-1 to TRBJ1-1; TRBD1 is a possible D gene (6 bases). Germline-derived CDR1 and CDR2 are MGHRA and YSYEKL. V lost 0 bases and J 0 bases, leaving 20 bases between the germline ends. This CDR3 has 19 residues. CDR3 DNA: TGCGCCAGCAGCCAAGAGGGGCCGGTTTGGGGGCCGATGAACACTGAAGCTTTCTTT. Translating it yields CASSQEGPVWGPMNTEAFF.